This is a list of T cell receptor beta chains from one sample in a study of cytomegalovirus exposure and HLA in healthy donors. This table comes from immunoSEQ multiplex PCR, and its TCRdb copy is limited to in-frame clones, with some not included. The table records 150,000 to 200,000 clones, 60% to 85% of them present only once. Sequenced: PBMCs. The receptors come from a man aged 45-65 years in good health and CMV-seropositive. CDR3s include the opening cysteine and the closing phenylalanine or tryptophan. The order of the fields is D gene, V gene, J gene, clone size, CDR3 protein. The D gene is left open where the match is weak. Only part of the rows carry a size: once, few, many, or a class if the clone is expanded.

>TRBD1|TRBV10-3|TRBJ1-1|NA
CATGQRDTEAFF
>NA|TRBV14|TRBJ1-2|NA
CASSQDHGGSGYTF
>NA|TRBV5-6|TRBJ2-7|few
CASSLAAYEQYF
>TRBD1|TRBV5-1|TRBJ1-3|NA
CASSPPSSGTAGNTIYF
>NA|TRBV28|TRBJ2-1|NA
CASTSPLGGPSYNEQFF
>NA|TRBV9|TRBJ1-1|NA
CASSVGEGTGTEAFF
>NA|TRBV5-4|TRBJ2-3|NA
CASSLAGVGAGDTQYF
>TRBD1|TRBV5-1|TRBJ1-2|NA
CASSAKQGSNYGYTF
>NA|TRBV5-1|TRBJ2-5|NA
CASTRQGLQETQYF
>NA|TRBV19|TRBJ1-6|few
CAVRDTNSPLHF
>TRBD1|TRBV2|TRBJ2-1|NA
CASLVTTGLEQFF
>TRBD1|TRBV7-9|TRBJ1-4|few
CASSLGRDRAHEGEKLFF
>TRBD2|TRBV6-9|TRBJ2-2|NA
CASSITSGGPGTGELFF
>NA|TRBV7-9|TRBJ2-5|NA
CASAQETQYF
>NA|TRBV30|TRBJ1-2|NA
CAWSVRTSYGYTF
>NA|TRBV7-2|TRBJ2-7|NA
CASSTLVPTYEQYF
>TRBD1|TRBV19|TRBJ2-3|once
CASSINGQGGSTQYF
>TRBD1|TRBV5-1|TRBJ2-7|once
CASSLQGGRNSYEQYF
>NA|TRBV18|TRBJ2-7|NA
CASSVYTTYEQYF
>NA|TRBV4-2|TRBJ2-3|NA
CASSQDPTSTDTQYF
>TRBD1|TRBV27|TRBJ2-5|NA
CASTPTGGRAETQYF
>NA|TRBV5-1|TRBJ2-4|NA
CASSEWPDGKDIQYF
>TRBD2|TRBV7-7|TRBJ2-5|NA
CASSLGLAGDETQYF